This is a list of T cell receptor beta chains from one sample in a study of response to subunit inactivated influenza vaccine. One entry per CDR3 protein, called by TCRdb with MiXCR from the RT-PCR reads. Counted here are almost 600,000 distinct CDR3 sequences, approximately 14% occurring once; the ten biggest clones make up roughly 10%. Sequenced material: PBMCs from blood, taken 12 days after vaccination. The source of these receptors is a man aged 50 to 59 who received an inactivated influenza vaccine. The CDR3 runs from the conserved cysteine through the conserved F or W. The D gene is left open where the match is weak. Some rows have no size entry. The others give once, few or many, or a class for an expanded clone.

>TRBD2|TRBV7-2|15|-|TRBJ2-2
TGTGCCAGCAGTCCAGCGGGGGCCGCCACCGGGGAGCTGTTTTTT
CASSPAGAATGELFF
>-|TRBV12-3/TRBV12-4|14|-|TRBJ2-2
TGTGCCAGCAGCCCGGGACGGAAGGCCGGGGAGCTGTTTTTT
CASSPGRKAGELFF
>TRBD2|TRBV9|17|-|TRBJ2-5
TGTGCCAGCAGCGCCAGGACTAGCGGCAGGGTCAAAGAGACCCAGTACTTC
CASSARTSGRVKETQYF
>TRBD2|TRBV4-3|17|-|TRBJ2-7
TGCGCCAGCAGCCAAGATTTGGACGGGAGGTTCTCCTACGAGCAGTACTTC
CASSQDLDGRFSYEQYF
>-|TRBV7-9|14|few|TRBJ2-7
TGTGCCAGCAGCCGAGTAGACAGTTCCTACGAGCAGTACTTC
CASSRVDSSYEQYF
>TRBD1|TRBV24-1|15|many|TRBJ2-1
TGTGCCACCAGTGATCTCCGGGACAGCAACAATGAGCAGTTCTTC
CATSDLRDSNNEQFF
>-|TRBV29-1|13|many|TRBJ2-5
TGCAGCGTTGCAACTAGCTGGGTAGAGACCCAGTACTTC
CSVATSWVETQYF
>-|TRBV7-6|14|-|TRBJ2-7
TGTGCCAGCAGCTTAGGGGGACAAACCTACGAGCAGTACTTC
CASSLGGQTYEQYF
>-|TRBV10-3|13|few|TRBJ2-5
TGTGCCATCAGTGAAAGGGTTTCGGAGACCCAGTACTTC
CAISERVSETQYF
>-|TRBV7-8|14|-|TRBJ2-3
TGTGCCAGCAGCTCAAAGACTAGTCCCGATACGCAGTATTTT
CASSSKTSPDTQYF